This T cell receptor (beta chain) was documented in a study of blood T cells in healthy people across ages. Study conclusions and caveats: Estimates of diversity drawn from one million T cells were considered underestimates. Diversity was higher, and naive CD4+ cells more numerous, in long-lived donors than in aged donors.

As regards this clonotype: As yet, its antigen is unknown.

The J segment lost 7 bases and the V segment lost 2 bases, leaving 4 bases of the junction unmatched. This CDR3 has 12 amino acids. Germline V gene data show CDR1 as SQVTM and CDR2 as ANQGSEA. Sample-barcoded 5' priming and a J-beta primer mix drove a second PCR of roughly 7 to 11 cycles. Carrying 12 random nucleotides, a template-switch adaptor labeled each individual cDNA molecule. One entry per CDR3 protein, called by TCRdb with MiXCR from the 5' RACE reads. The sample comprises 650,000 to 700,000 distinct CDR3 sequences, approximately 52% of which are singletons, and approximately 15% rests with the top ten.

Input material: blood. The J gene is TRBJ1-2, the V gene TRBV29-1; 7 bases are a match to TRBD1. The sequence was obtained from a woman of 80 years or more in good health. The CDR3 sequence is CSVERGLGGYTF. In nucleotides, the CDR3 is TGCAGCGTTGAAAGGGGGCTTGGTGGCTACACCTTC.